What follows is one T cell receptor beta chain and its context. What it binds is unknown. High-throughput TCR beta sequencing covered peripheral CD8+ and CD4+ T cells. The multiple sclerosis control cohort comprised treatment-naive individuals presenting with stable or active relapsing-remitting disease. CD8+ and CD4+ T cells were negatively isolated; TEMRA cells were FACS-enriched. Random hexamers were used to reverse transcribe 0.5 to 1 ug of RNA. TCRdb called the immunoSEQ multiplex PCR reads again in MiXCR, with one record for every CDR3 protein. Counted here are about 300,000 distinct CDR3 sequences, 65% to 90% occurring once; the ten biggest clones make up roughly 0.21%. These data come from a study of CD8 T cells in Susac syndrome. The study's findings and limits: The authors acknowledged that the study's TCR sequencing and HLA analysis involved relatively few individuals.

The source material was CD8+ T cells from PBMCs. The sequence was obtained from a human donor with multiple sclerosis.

The CDR3 is CASRFRGVRDYEQYF. Here the CDR3 DNA reads TGTGCCAGCAGATTTCGTGGGGTTAGGGACTACGAGCAGTACTTC. V gene TRBV27 combines with J gene TRBJ2-7, with no clear D. CDR1 is MNHEY, CDR2 SMNVEV, per germline (reference sequence). V lost 6 bases to trimming and J lost 3 bases, with 18 bases between them. The CDR3 is made up of 15 amino acids.